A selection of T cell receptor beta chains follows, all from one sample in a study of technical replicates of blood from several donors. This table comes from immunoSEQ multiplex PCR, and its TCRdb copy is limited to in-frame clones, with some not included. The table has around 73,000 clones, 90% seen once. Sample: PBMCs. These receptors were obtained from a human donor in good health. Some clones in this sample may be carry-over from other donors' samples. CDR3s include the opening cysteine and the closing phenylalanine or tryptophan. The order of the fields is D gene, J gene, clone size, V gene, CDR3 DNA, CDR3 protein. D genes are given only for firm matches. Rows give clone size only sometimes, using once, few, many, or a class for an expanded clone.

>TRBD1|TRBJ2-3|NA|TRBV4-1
TGCGCCAGCAGCCATCGAAGGGGACAGGGGGCGGGCACAGATACGCAGTATTTT
CASSHRRGQGAGTDTQYF
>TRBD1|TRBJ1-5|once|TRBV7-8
TGTGCCAGCAGTACGACTCGACAGGGGGTCGGTCAGCCCCAGCATTTT
CASSTTRQGVGQPQHF
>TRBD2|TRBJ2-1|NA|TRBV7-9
TGTGCCAGCAGCCCCCCGGGACTAGCGGGGGTCAATGAGCAGTTCTTC
CASSPPGLAGVNEQFF
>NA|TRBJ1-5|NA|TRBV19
TGTGCCAGTAGTATAGCCAGGGCCAACAATCAGCCCCAGCATTTT
CASSIARANNQPQHF
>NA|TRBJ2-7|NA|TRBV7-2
TGTGCCAGCAGCTTATACACGGGAAGTTACGAGCAGTACTTC
CASSLYTGSYEQYF
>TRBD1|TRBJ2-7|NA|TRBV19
TGTGCCAGTAGTATTTTACAGGGGAGCGAGCAGTACTTC
CASSILQGSEQYF
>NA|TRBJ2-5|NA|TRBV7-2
TGTGCCAGCAGCGAACCCGCGGGGACCCAGTACTTC
CASSEPAGTQYF
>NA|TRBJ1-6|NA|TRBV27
TGTGCCAGCAGTTTGACCGGGTCCTATAATTCACCCCTCCACTTT
CASSLTGSYNSPLHF
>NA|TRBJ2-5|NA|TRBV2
TGTGCCAGCACTAAAACTGGTCCCCTAAAAGAGACCCAGTACTTC
CASTKTGPLKETQYF
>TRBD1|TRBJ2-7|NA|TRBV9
TGTGCCAGCAGCTTAGGGGACAGGGGCCAGCAGTACTTC
CASSLGDRGQQYF
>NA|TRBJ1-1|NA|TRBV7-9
TGTGCCAGCAGCCCCCGCACAGGGTTGATTACTGAAGCTTTCTTT
CASSPRTGLITEAFF
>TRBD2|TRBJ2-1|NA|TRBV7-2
TGTGCCAGCAGCTTACAAACGGGGGGCTACAATGAGCAGTTCTTC
CASSLQTGGYNEQFF
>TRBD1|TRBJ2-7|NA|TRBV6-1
TGTGCCAGCACACTAAGACAGGGCGACTCCTACGAGCAGTACTTC
CASTLRQGDSYEQYF
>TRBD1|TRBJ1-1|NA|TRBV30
TGTGCCTGGAGTGGCTACAGACAGGGGATCGTCCGCACTGAAGCTTTCTTT
CAWSGYRQGIVRTEAFF
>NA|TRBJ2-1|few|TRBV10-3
TGTGCCAGCAGCGTAGGGAGGTCCTACAATGAGCAGTTCTTC
CASSVGRSYNEQFF
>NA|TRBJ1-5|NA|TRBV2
TGTGCCAGCAACCGGGCGGGACTGGGCAATCAGCCCCAGCATTTT
CASNRAGLGNQPQHF
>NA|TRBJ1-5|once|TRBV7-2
TGTGCCAGCAGCCCTCGGACGGGAAACAATCAGCCCCAGCATTTT
CASSPRTGNNQPQHF
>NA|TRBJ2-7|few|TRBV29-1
TGCAGCGTGAGGGTGACAGGAGCCTACGAGCAGTACTTC
CSVRVTGAYEQYF
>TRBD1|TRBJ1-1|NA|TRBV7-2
TGTGCCAGCAGCTTATCCGGGACAGGGGCTGAAGCTTTCTTT
CASSLSGTGAEAFF
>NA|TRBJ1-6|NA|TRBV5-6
TGTGCCAGCAGCTTGGGGGGCCTCGCGTATAATTCACCCCTCCACTTT
CASSLGGLAYNSPLHF
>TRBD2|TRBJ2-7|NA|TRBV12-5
TGTGCTAGTGGCCCCCCGGGGGGGCCCGAGCAGTACTTC
CASGPPGGPEQYF
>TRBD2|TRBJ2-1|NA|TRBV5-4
TGTGCCAGCAGCTTGCCCGGGGGGGCCAATGAGCAGTTCTTC
CASSLPGGANEQFF
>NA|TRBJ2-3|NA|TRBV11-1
TGTGCCAGCAGCTCTGGGGCCAGGGCCGGTGCGCAGTATTTT
CASSSGARAGAQYF
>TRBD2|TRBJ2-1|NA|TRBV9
TGTGCCAGCAGCCGGAACGGGGGGTCGTACAATGAGCAGTTCTTC
CASSRNGGSYNEQFF
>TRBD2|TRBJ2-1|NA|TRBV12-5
TGTGCTAGTGGTTTGGTAGCGGGGCGGTCTCATGAGCAGTTCTTC
CASGLVAGRSHEQFF
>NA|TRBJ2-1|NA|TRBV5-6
TGTGCCAGCAGCTTTGGGCAGGGTAACAATGAGCAGTTCTTC
CASSFGQGNNEQFF
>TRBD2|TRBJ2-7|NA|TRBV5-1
TGCGCCAGCAGCTTGAGTGGACTAGGTCTTGACGAGCAGTACTTC
CASSLSGLGLDEQYF
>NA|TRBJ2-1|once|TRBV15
TGTGCCACCAGCAGAAAAGGACTGGGTGCCTACAATGAGCAGTTCTTC
CATSRKGLGAYNEQFF
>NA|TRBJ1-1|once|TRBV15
TGTGCCACCAGCACCCAAAGCACTCTGAACACTGAAGCTTTCTTT
CATSTQSTLNTEAFF
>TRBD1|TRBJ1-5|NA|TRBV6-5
TGTGCCAGCAGTTCTGCAGGGGGCGAGAATCAGCCCCAGCATTTT
CASSSAGGENQPQHF
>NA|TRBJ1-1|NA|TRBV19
TGTGCCAGTAGTACCAACAGAATTCTGAACACTGAAGCTTTCTTT
CASSTNRILNTEAFF
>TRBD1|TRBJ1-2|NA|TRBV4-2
TGTGCCAGCAGCCGACAGGGGGCCTTGGGCTATGGCTACACCTTC
CASSRQGALGYGYTF
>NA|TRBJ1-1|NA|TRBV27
TGTGCCAGCAGTGTGGGGGGTTGGACTGAAGCTTTCTTT
CASSVGGWTEAFF
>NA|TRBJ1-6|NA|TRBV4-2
TGTGCCAGCAGCGACCCGACAGGTAGCTCCTATAATTCACCCCTCCACTTT
CASSDPTGSSYNSPLHF
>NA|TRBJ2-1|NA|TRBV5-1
TGCGCCAGCAGCTTCACCAAGAGCTCCTACAATGAGCAGTTCTTC
CASSFTKSSYNEQFF
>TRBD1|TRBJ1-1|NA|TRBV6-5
TGTGCCAGCAGAAAGGACAGGGGGAACACTGAAGCTTTCTTT
CASRKDRGNTEAFF
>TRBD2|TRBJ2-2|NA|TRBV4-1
TGCGCCAGCAGCGCTCCGGGACTAGTCTATTCCGGGGAGCTGTTTTTT
CASSAPGLVYSGELFF
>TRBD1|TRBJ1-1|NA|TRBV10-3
TGTGCCATCAGTGAGATCAATCGATCCGGCGGGACAGGGGCGCCCAGACCAGACACTGAAGCTTTCTTT
CAISEINRSGGTGAPRPDTEAFF
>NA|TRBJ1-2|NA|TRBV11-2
TGTGCCAGCAGCCGACTCAGGGAAAGAAATGGCTACACCTTC
CASSRLRERNGYTF
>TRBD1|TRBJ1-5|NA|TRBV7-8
TGTGCCAGCACCCCCAAGACAGGGGGCAATCAGCCCCAGCATTTT
CASTPKTGGNQPQHF
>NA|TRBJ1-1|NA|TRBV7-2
TGTGCCAGCAACGAGGTGGCAGACTTGAACACTGAAGCTTTCTTT
CASNEVADLNTEAFF
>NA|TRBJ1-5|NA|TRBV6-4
TGTGCCAGCAGTGACTCGATTGTCCGTGAGGGTCCGAACAATCAGCCCCAGCATTTT
CASSDSIVREGPNNQPQHF
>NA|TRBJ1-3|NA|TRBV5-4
TGTGCCAGCAGCTTGGATCCGGGTTCCTCTGGAAACACCATATATTTT
CASSLDPGSSGNTIYF
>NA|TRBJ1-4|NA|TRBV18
TGTGCCAGCTCACCCCGACAGACTAATGAAAAACTGTTTTTT
CASSPRQTNEKLFF
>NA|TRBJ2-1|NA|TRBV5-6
TGTGCCAGCAGCTTGCGTCCTAGCGCACACTATGAGCAGTTCTTC
CASSLRPSAHYEQFF
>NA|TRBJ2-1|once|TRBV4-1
TGCGCCAGCAGCCAAGCGGTCCAAGTCGGGGAGCAGTTCTTC
CASSQAVQVGEQFF
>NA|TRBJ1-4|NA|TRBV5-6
TGTGCCAGCAGCTTTCGGGAAAAACTGTTTTTT
CASSFREKLFF
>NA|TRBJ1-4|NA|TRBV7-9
TGTGCCAGCAGCTTAACCATAAACAAGGGGGTGAATGAAAAACTGTTTTTT
CASSLTINKGVNEKLFF
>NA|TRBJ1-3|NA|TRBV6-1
TGTGCCAGTGAGCGGGGGAGCTTTTCTGGAAACACCATATATTTT
CASERGSFSGNTIYF
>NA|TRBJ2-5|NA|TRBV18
TGTGCCAGCTCACCACTGCGACTCCAAGAGACCCAGTACTTC
CASSPLRLQETQYF
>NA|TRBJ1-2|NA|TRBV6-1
TGTGCCAGCAGGGAAACAGACTACGGCTACACCTTC
CASRETDYGYTF
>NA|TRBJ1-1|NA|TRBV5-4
TGTGCCAGCAGCTTGCCGCGGGACACTGAAGCTTTCTTT
CASSLPRDTEAFF
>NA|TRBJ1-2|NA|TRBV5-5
TGTGCCAGCACCCCCCAGGGCTACTATGGCTACACCTTC
CASTPQGYYGYTF
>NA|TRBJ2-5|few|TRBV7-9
TGTGCCAGCAGCTCGGAGGGGACCCAGTACTTC
CASSSEGTQYF
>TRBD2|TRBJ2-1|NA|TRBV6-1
TGTGCCAGCGCCGGACTAGCCAATGAGCAGTTCTTC
CASAGLANEQFF
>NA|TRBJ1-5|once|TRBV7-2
TGTGCCAGCACCTCTTTAGGAGGTTTCAATCAGCCCCAGCATTTT
CASTSLGGFNQPQHF
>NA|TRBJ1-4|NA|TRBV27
TGTGCCAGCAGTTTAAACAGGGTTCAAAAACTGTTTTTT
CASSLNRVQKLFF